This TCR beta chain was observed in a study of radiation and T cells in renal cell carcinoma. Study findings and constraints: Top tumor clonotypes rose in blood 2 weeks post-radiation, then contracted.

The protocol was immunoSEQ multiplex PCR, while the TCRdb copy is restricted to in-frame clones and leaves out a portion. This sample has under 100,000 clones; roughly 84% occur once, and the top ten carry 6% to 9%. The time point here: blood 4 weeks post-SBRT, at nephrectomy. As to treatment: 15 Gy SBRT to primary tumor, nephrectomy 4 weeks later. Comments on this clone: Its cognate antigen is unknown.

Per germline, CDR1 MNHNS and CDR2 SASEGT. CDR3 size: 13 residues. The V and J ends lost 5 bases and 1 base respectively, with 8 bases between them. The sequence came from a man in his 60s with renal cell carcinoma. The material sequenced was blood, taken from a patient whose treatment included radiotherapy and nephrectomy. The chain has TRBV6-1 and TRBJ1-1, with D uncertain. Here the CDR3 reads CASSITENTEAFF. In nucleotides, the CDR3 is TGTGCCAGCAGTATAACAGAGAACACTGAAGCTTTCTTT.